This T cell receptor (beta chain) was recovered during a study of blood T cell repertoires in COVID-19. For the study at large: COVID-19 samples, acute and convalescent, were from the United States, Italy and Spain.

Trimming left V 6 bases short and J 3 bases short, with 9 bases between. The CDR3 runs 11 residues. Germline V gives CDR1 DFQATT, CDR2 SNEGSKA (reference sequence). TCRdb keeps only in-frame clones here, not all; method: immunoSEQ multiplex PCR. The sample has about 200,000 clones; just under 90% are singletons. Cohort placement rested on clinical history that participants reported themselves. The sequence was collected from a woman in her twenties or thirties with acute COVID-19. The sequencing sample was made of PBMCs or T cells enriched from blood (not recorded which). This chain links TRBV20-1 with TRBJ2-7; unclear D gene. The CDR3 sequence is CSAARGYEQYF. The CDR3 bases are TGCAGTGCCGCCCGCGGCTACGAGCAGTACTTC.